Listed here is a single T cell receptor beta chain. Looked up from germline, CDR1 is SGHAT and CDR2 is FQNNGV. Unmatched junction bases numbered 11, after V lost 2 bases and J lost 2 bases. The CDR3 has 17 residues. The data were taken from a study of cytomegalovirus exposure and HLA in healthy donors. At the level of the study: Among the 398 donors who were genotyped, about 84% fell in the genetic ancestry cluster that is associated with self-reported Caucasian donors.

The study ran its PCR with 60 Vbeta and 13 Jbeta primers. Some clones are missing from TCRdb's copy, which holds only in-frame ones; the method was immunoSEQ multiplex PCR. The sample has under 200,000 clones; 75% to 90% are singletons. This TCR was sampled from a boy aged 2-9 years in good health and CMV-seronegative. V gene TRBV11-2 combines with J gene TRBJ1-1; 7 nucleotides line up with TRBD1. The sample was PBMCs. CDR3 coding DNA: TGTGCCAGCAGCTTACCGGGATACAGGGGAGATAACACTGAAGCTTTCTTT. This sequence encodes CASSLPGYRGDNTEAFF.